This T cell receptor beta chain was recorded in a study of blood T cell repertoires in COVID-19. Study as a whole: PBMCs, B-cell-depleted T cells, or T cells provided the cDNA or gDNA that made up the material.

This CDR3 contains 20 residues. Germline CDR1 and CDR2: LGHNT and FRNRAP. The germline V and J ends were trimmed by 0 bases and 0 bases, with 23 bases remaining between them. Sequenced by immunoSEQ multiplex PCR; TCRdb stores in-frame clones only, minus some. The table has over 85,000 clones, 92% seen once. The receptor's source is a woman in her forties or fifties with COVID-19, enrolled during active disease. The gene calls are TRBV12-5 and TRBJ1-1; D may be TRBD1 (5 bases). Source material: peripheral blood. CDR3 DNA sequence: TGTGCTAGTGGTTTGGTACTTGGGGCCCCACCACAGGATCTGAACACTGAAGCTTTCTTT. It codes for CASGLVLGAPPQDLNTEAFF.